The entry below gives a single T cell receptor (beta chain) sequence along with its context. Using immunoSEQ multiplex PCR, the repertoire was profiled, and TCRdb retains in-frame clones only, with some absent. The table includes about 150,000 clones, 86% detected once. The sample comes from a study of blood T cell repertoires in COVID-19. Study in general: From the United States, Italy and Spain came samples of acute and convalescent COVID-19. T cells, B-cell-depleted T cells, or PBMCs provided the cDNA or gDNA that served as material.

Sequencing was performed on peripheral blood. This clonotype originated in an older woman with acute or convalescent COVID-19.

The CDR3 loop reads CASSFHQGAPGYTF. The CDR3 nucleotides read TGTGCCAGCAGTTTTCATCAGGGGGCGCCCGGCTACACCTTC. The J gene is TRBJ1-2, the V gene TRBV28; 8 nucleotides agree with TRBD1. CDR3 length equals 14 residues. The ends lost 3 bases at V and 8 bases at J; junction bases unmatched: 8. Germline CDR1 MDHEN, CDR2 SYDVKM.